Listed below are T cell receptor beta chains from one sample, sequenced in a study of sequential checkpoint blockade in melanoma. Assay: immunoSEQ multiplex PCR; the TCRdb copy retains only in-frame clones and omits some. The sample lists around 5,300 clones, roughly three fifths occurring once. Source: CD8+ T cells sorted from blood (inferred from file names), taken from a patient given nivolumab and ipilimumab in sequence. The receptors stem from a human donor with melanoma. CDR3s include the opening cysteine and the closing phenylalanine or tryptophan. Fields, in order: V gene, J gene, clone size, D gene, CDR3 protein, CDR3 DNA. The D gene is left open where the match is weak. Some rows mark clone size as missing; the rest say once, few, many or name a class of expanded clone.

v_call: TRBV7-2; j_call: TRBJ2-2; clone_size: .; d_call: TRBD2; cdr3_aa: CASSFSPSGGVNTGELFF; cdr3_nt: TGTGCCAGCAGCTTTTCGCCTAGCGGGGGGGTGAACACCGGGGAGCTGTTTTTT
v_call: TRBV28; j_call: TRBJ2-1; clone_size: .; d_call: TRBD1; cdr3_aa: CASSFGTGVYNEQFF; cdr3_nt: TGTGCCAGCAGTTTCGGGACAGGGGTTTACAATGAGCAGTTCTTC
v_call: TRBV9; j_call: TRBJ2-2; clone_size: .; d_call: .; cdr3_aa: CASSEGLPGELFF; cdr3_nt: TGTGCCAGCAGCGAGGGGTTACCCGGGGAGCTGTTTTTT
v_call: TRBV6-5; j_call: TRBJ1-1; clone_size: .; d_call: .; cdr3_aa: CASSWTPRGTEAFF; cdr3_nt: TGTGCCAGCAGTTGGACCCCACGGGGGACTGAAGCTTTCTTT
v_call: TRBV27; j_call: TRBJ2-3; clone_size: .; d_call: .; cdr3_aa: CASSLYPGRGGDTQYF; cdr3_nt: TGTGCCAGCAGTTTATATCCCGGCAGGGGCGGCGATACGCAGTATTTT
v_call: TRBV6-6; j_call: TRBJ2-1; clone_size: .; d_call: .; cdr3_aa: CASIKDPRTDLDEQFF; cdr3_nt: TGTGCCAGCATCAAGGATCCACGGACAGACCTCGATGAGCAGTTCTTC
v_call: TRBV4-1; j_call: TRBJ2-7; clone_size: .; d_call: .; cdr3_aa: CASSQVRSSYEQYF; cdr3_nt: TGCGCCAGCAGCCAAGTCAGAAGCTCCTACGAGCAGTACTTC
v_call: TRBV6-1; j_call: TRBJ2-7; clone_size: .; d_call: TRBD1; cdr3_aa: CASSDSMGQGEYEQYF; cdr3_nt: TGTGCCAGCAGTGATAGTATGGGACAGGGGGAGTACGAGCAGTACTTC
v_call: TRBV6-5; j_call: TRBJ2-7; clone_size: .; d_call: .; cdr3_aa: CASSYSSTSYEQYF; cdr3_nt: TGTGCCAGCAGTTACTCGAGCACCTCCTACGAGCAGTACTTC
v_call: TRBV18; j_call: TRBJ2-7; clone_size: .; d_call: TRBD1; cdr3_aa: CASSPDATGNEQYF; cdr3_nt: TGTGCCAGCTCACCTGATGCGACAGGGAACGAGCAGTACTTC
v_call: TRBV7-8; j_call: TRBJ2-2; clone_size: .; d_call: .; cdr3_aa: CASSPRVGSNTGELFF; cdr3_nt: TGTGCCAGCAGCCCACGCGTGGGCTCGAACACCGGGGAGCTGTTTTTT
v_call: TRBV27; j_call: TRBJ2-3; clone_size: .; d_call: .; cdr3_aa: CASSLYSLGSTDTQYF; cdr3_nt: TGTGCCAGCAGTTTATATTCCCTAGGCAGCACAGATACGCAGTATTTT
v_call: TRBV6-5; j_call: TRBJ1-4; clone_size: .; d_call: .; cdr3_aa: CASSYRGNNEKLFF; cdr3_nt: TGTGCCAGCAGTTACAGGGGGAATAATGAAAAACTGTTTTTT
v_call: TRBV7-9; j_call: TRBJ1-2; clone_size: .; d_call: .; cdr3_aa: CASSPGLQSYGYTF; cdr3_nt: TGTGCCAGCAGCCCGGGACTCCAGTCCTATGGCTACACCTTC
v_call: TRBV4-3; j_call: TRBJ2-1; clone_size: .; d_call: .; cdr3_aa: CASSSNDRSYNEQFF; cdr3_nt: TGCGCCAGCAGCAGTAACGACAGGTCCTACAATGAGCAGTTCTTC
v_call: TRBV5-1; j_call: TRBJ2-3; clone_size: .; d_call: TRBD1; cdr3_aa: CASRNRGSADTQYF; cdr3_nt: TGCGCCAGTAGGAACAGGGGTAGTGCAGATACGCAGTATTTT
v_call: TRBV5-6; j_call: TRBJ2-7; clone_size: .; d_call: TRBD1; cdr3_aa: CASSFSGGYEQYF; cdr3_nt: TGTGCCAGCAGCTTTTCAGGGGGCTACGAGCAGTACTTC
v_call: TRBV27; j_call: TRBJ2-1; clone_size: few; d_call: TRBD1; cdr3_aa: CASSWGTGAYDEQFF; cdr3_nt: TGTGCCAGCAGTTGGGGGACAGGGGCGTACGATGAGCAGTTCTTC
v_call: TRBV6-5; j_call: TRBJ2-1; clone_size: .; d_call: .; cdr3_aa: CASSYNGAYNEQFF; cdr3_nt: TGTGCCAGCAGTTATAACGGGGCCTACAATGAGCAGTTCTTC
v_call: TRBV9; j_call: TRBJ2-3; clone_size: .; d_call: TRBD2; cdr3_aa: CASSAGTSGRTDTQYF; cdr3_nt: TGTGCCAGCAGCGCCGGGACTAGCGGGAGAACAGATACGCAGTATTTT
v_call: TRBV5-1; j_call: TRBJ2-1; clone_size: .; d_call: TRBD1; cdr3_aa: CASSLGSGGFDEQFF; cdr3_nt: TGCGCCAGCAGCTTGGGCTCAGGGGGCTTCGATGAGCAGTTCTTC
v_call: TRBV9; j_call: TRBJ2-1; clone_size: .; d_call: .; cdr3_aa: CASSVRGSSYNEQFF; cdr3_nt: TGTGCCAGCAGCGTGAGGGGGAGCTCCTACAATGAGCAGTTCTTC
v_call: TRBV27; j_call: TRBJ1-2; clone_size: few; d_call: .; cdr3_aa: CASSLTRYYGYTF; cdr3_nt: TGTGCCAGCAGTTTAACACGCTACTATGGCTACACCTTC
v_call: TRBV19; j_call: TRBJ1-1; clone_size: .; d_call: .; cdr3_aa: CASSNPSAETEAFF; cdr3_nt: TGTGCCAGTAGTAATCCTAGCGCGGAAACTGAAGCTTTCTTT
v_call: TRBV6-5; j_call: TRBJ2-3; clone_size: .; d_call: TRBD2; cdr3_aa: CASSSFPGGRDTQYF; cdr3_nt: TGTGCCAGCAGTTCCTTTCCGGGGGGGCGGGATACGCAGTATTTT
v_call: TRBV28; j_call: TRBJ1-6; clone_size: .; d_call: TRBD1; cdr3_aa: CASSLRTGGNSPLHF; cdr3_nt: TGTGCCAGCAGTTTACGGACAGGGGGTAATTCACCCCTCCACTTT
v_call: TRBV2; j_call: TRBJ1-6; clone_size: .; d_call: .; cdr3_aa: CASSPWDTSSYNSPLHF; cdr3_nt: TGTGCCAGCAGTCCATGGGACACGAGCTCCTATAATTCACCCCTCCACTTT
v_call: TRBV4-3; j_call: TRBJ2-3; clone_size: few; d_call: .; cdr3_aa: CASSAGTYSTDTQYF; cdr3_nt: TGCGCCAGCAGCGCCGGGACTTACAGCACAGATACGCAGTATTTT
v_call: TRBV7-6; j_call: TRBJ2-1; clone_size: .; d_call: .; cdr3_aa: CASSSGLSREQFF; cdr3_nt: TGTGCCAGCAGCTCGGGACTGTCGCGGGAGCAGTTCTTC